This T cell receptor beta chain came from a study of T cell responses to AZD1222 COVID-19 vaccine. The study, taken as a whole, reports: Only a handful of AZD1222 recipients, five to seven in all, had baseline seropositivity. Nearly half of the spike-specific TCRs reportedly recognize variant regions that carry no mutations.

Sequencing was performed with immunoSEQ multiplex PCR; in TCRdb, only in-frame clones are kept and a portion is missing. The sample lists about 160,000 clones, about nine tenths seen once, with around 5.5% in the top ten. As concerns this clone: Its antigen is not known.

The ends were cut back, 2 bases at V and 4 bases at J, with 12 bases in the middle. CDR1 is MNHNS, CDR2 SASEGT, per germline. This CDR3 has 15 amino acids. The chain links TRBV6-1 to TRBJ1-5; possible D gene TRBD1, 5 bases. This sample comprised peripheral blood, obtained on day 0 of AZD1222 vaccination. The receptor was derived from an adult in good health. The CDR3 sequence: CASSESQGINQPQHF. CDR3 nucleotide sequence: TGTGCCAGCAGTGAAAGTCAGGGAATAAATCAGCCCCAGCATTTT.